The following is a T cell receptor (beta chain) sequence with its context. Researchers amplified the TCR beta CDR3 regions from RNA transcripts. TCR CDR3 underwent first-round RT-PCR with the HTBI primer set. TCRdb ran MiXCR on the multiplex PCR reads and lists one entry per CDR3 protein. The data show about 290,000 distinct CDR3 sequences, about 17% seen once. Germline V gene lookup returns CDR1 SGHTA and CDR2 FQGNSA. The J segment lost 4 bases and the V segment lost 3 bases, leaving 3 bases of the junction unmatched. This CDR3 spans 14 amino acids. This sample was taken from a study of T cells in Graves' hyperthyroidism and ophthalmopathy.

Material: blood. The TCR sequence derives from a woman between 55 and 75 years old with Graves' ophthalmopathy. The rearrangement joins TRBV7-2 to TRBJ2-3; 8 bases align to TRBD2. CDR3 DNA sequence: TGTGCCAGCAGCTTCAATAGCGGGGCAGATACGCAGTATTTT. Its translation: CASSFNSGADTQYF.